The sequence of this T cell receptor beta chain was determined in a study of blood T cells in healthy people across ages. For this clonotype: The antigen remains undetermined.

The study's findings and limits: Compared with aged donors, long-lived donors showed fewer expanded clones, suggesting selection.

CDR1 and CDR2 from the germline V gene are LNHNV and YYDKDF (reference sequence). The V gene lost 0 bases and the J gene lost 9 bases, with 17 bases spanning the gap. CDR3 size: 15 residues. Sample-barcoded 5' priming and a J-beta primer mix drove a second PCR of roughly 6 to 12 cycles. Each cDNA was tagged by a template-switch adaptor containing 12 random nucleotides. MiXCR, run by TCRdb on the 5' RACE reads, gives a single entry per CDR3 protein. The data contain more than 1,000,000 distinct CDR3 sequences, about 25% of them seen just once; the ten biggest clones take up around 0.75%. This sample also belongs to another study, concerning T cells of mothers and their children. This second study notes: Persisting microchimeric T cell clones went undetected.

This receptor was obtained from a girl aged 2-15 years in good health. The sequencing input was blood. This sequence joins TRBV15 and TRBJ1-1; possibly TRBD1 for D (6 bases). Here the CDR3 reads CATSRDKGGKGKAFF. The CDR3 nucleotides are TGTGCCACCAGCAGAGATAAGGGGGGCAAGGGGAAAGCTTTCTTT. Full variable domain (remainder filled in from reference TRBV15 and TRBJ1-1): DAMVIQNPRYQVTQFGKPVTLSCSQTLNHNVMYWYQQKSSQAPKLLFHYYDKDFNNEADTPDNFQSRRPNTSFCFLDIRSPGLGDTAMYLCATSRDKGGKGKAFFGQGTRLTVV.